These 31 T cell receptor beta chains originate from one sample sequenced in a study of cytomegalovirus exposure and HLA in healthy donors. The study ran its PCR with 60 Vbeta and 13 Jbeta primers. Generated by immunoSEQ multiplex PCR, the TCRdb table keeps only in-frame clones and is missing some. Here the sample spans some 150,000 clones, around 64% being singletons. Sequenced material: PBMCs. The receptors originated from a woman aged 25 to 45 in good health and CMV-seronegative.

This clone has more than one count but fewer than ten. V is TRBV6-6 and J is TRBJ2-1; the match to TRBD2 covers 8 bases. CDR3 length: 15 amino acids. Trimming at V came to 4 bases and at J to 7 bases, leaving 9 bases not matched to a gene. CDR1 is MNHNY, CDR2 SVGAGI, per germline (reference sequence). The CDR3 sequence is CASSFLAGGINEQFF. CDR3 DNA: TGTGCCAGCAGTTTTTTGGCGGGGGGAATAAATGAGCAGTTCTTC.

The J gene is TRBJ1-5, the V gene TRBV7-2; no clear D gene. Trimming took off 0 bases at V and 6 bases at J, with 9 bases between the two ends. Germline CDR1 and CDR2: SGHTA and FQGNSA. The CDR3 spans 14 residues. The CDR3 nucleotides are TGTGCCAGCAGCTTAGCCTCGGTCGGTCAGCCCCAGCATTTT. This codes for CASSLASVGQPQHF.

The gene calls are TRBV5-1 and TRBJ1-4; a possible D gene is TRBD1 (6 bases). Germline V gene lookup returns CDR1 SGHRS and CDR2 YFSETQ. The CDR3 is made up of 15 amino acids. Trimming removed 2 bases at V and 8 bases at J, with 16 bases between. The CDR3 sequence is CASSFGTPGGEKLFF. The CDR3 nucleotides are TGCGCCAGCAGCTTCGGGACACCGGGAGGGGAAAAACTGTTTTTT.

V and J are TRBV4-1 and TRBJ2-1; 8 bases agree with TRBD2. Germline V gives CDR1 MGHRA, CDR2 YSYEKL. This CDR3 region has 16 residues. V was pared by 6 bases and J by 8 bases, with 15 bases of the junction left unmatched. CDR3 in DNA: TGCGCCAGCAGTCTCGGGAGGGATTGGATAGGGGATGAGCAGTTCTTC. Translation gives CASSLGRDWIGDEQFF.

Turning to this clone: A read error may account for a junction end that differs from germline. V and J are TRBV7-9 and TRBJ2-1, with D possibly TRBD2 on 7 matching bases. There are 16 residues in the CDR3. Germline V gene sequence: CDR1 SEHNR, CDR2 FQNEAQ (reference sequence). CDR3 protein: CSSSLRGASGNNEQFF. The CDR3, as DNA: TGTTCCAGCAGCTTAAGGGGGGCTAGCGGAAACAATGAGCAGTTCTTC. Filled out from reference TRBV7-9 and TRBJ2-1, the complete variable domain reads DTGVSQNPRHKITKRGQNVTFRCDPISEHNRLYWYRQTLGQGPEFLTYFQNEAQLEKSRLLSDRFSAERPKGSFSTLEIQRTEQGDSAMYLCSSSLRGASGNNEQFFGPGTRLTVL.

The rearrangement uses TRBV7-3 and TRBJ2-5, with TRBD2 matching over 9 bases. The CDR3 length is 17 residues. Germline V gives CDR1 SGHTA, CDR2 FQGTGA. V gave up 1 base and J gave up 2 bases; unmatched junction bases: 8. CDR3 sequence (DNA): TGTGCCAGCAGCTTAAAAGGCGGCGGGGGGGCTCAAGAGACCCAGTACTTC. Its protein is CASSLKGGGGAQETQYF. The whole variable domain, filled in from reference TRBV7-3 and TRBJ2-5, reads GAGVSQTPSNKVTEKGKYVELRCDPISGHTALYWYRQSLGQGPEFLIYFQGTGAADDSGLPNDRFFAVRPEGSVSTLKIQRTERGDSAVYLCASSLKGGGGAQETQYFGPGTRLLVL.

The J gene is TRBJ2-3, the V gene TRBV13; D uncertain. The CDR3 length is 14 residues. The germline CDR1 and CDR2 sequences are PRHDT and FYEKMQ (reference sequence). The V gene lost 0 bases and the J gene lost 0 bases, with 4 bases spanning the gap. The CDR3 loop reads CASSLGRSTDTQYF. CDR3 sequence (DNA): TGTGCCAGCAGCTTAGGACGGAGCACAGATACGCAGTATTTT. Variable domain in full (rest from reference TRBV13 and TRBJ2-3): AAGVIQSPRHLIKEKRETATLKCYPIPRHDTVYWYQQGPGQDPQFLISFYEKMQSDKGSIPDRFSAQQFSDYHSELNMSSLELGDSALYFCASSLGRSTDTQYFGPGTRLTVL.

The V and J genes are TRBV10-2 and TRBJ1-1; D is perhaps TRBD1 (6 bases). Germline lookup yields CDR1 WSHSY and CDR2 SAAADI. The CDR3 loop spans 12 amino acids. Trimming took off 4 bases at V and 4 bases at J, with 7 bases between the two ends. The CDR3 region is CASSGGGTEAFF. Here the CDR3 DNA reads TGCGCCAGCAGTGGAGGGGGCACTGAAGCTTTCTTT.

The chain uses TRBV27 and TRBJ2-7, with D uncertain. V was cut by 8 bases and J by 7 bases, with 9 bases left in between. Germline assignment: CDR1 MNHEY and CDR2 SMNVEV (reference sequence). This CDR3 is built from 10 residues. The CDR3 DNA reads TGTGCCAGCGGTAGGAGTGAGCAGTACTTC. Residues: CASGRSEQYF.

CDR3 in amino acids: CASSGTRRNHSPLHF. The CDR3 bases are TGTGCCAGTAGCGGGACACGAAGGAACCATTCACCCCTCCACTTT. This chain links TRBV19 with TRBJ1-6; TRBD1 might be the D (6 bases). The CDR3 totals 15 residues. Germline CDR1 LNHDA, CDR2 SQIVND (reference sequence). With 6 bases removed from V and 8 bases from J, the gap between germline ends came to 17 bases.

The CDR3 spells CASTLGGGSHQPQHF. Written as DNA, the CDR3 is TGTGCCAGCACCCTGGGAGGAGGGTCCCATCAGCCCCAGCATTTT. The chain recombines TRBV28 with TRBJ1-5; D ambiguous. This CDR3 has 15 residues. Germline V gene data show CDR1 as MDHEN and CDR2 as SYDVKM. Between the trimmed V and J ends, which lost 7 bases and 5 bases, there was a span of 18 bases.

This sequence joins TRBV5-1 and TRBJ2-3; 12 bases fit TRBD2. Germline V gene sequence: CDR1 SGHRS, CDR2 YFSETQ. V was clipped by 6 bases and J by 5 bases; unmatched bases: 7. This CDR3 comprises 15 residues. CDR3 sequence: CASTRELAGGDTQYF. The CDR3 DNA reads as TGCGCCAGCACCCGAGAACTAGCGGGAGGAGATACGCAGTATTTT. Using reference TRBV5-1 and TRBJ2-3 for the parts outside the CDR3, the full variable domain is KAGVTQTPRYLIKTRGQQVTLSCSPISGHRSVSWYQQTPGQGLQFLFEYFSETQRNKGNFPGRFSGRQFSNSRSEMNVSTLELGDSALYLCASTRELAGGDTQYFGPGTRLTVL.

The chain couples TRBV11-2 to TRBJ2-3, with a weak D call TRBD1 (6 bases). The V and J ends lost 3 bases and 3 bases respectively, with 13 bases between them. The CDR3 sequence is 15 residues long. Per the germline V gene, CDR1 is SGHAT and CDR2 is FQNNGV. The CDR3 is CASSFRGSVTDTQYF. CDR3 nucleotides: TGTGCCAGCAGCTTCAGGGGAAGCGTAACAGATACGCAGTATTTT.

V is TRBV7-2 and J is TRBJ1-4; 7 positions match TRBD1. This CDR3 spans 14 amino acids. Losses at the gene ends were 5 bases for V and 7 bases for J; bases not matched to a gene: 7. Germline values: CDR1 SGHTA, CDR2 FQGNSA. The DNA for the CDR3 is TGTGCCAGCAGCGAGAGACAGGGTTCTGAAAAACTGTTTTTT. Protein sequence: CASSERQGSEKLFF.

This chain links TRBV2 with TRBJ2-1; 8 bases align to TRBD2. CDR1 and CDR2 from the germline V gene are SNHLY and FYNNEI. The V and J ends lost 1 base and 4 bases, in that order; junction bases with no gene match: 3. The CDR3 length is 15 residues. The CDR3 region is CASSEERGRYNEQFF. CDR3 bases: TGTGCCAGCAGTGAAGAGCGGGGGAGATACAATGAGCAGTTCTTC.

This clone came up a few times. The V and J genes are TRBV15 and TRBJ1-3; D is perhaps TRBD1 (6 bases). Per germline, CDR1 LNHNV and CDR2 YYDKDF (reference sequence). Trimming removed 2 bases at V and 2 bases at J, with 7 bases between. The CDR3 is 14 amino acids. The CDR3 reads CATSRQGTGNTIYF. CDR3 bases: TGTGCCACCAGCAGACAGGGGACTGGAAACACCATATATTTT.

This chain uses TRBV6-5 with TRBJ2-6; D remains ambiguous. The CDR3 is 15 amino acids. CDR1 MNHEY and CDR2 SVGAGI come from the germline V gene. Trimming took off 7 bases at V and 0 bases at J, with 10 bases between the two ends. The CDR3 DNA is TGTGCCAGCACAGAGGATCGCTCTGGGGCCAACGTCCTGACTTTC. Translation gives CASTEDRSGANVLTF.

This chain connects TRBV28 to TRBJ2-5; a possible D gene is TRBD2 (6 bases). Germline V lookup: CDR1 MDHEN, CDR2 SYDVKM. The CDR3 totals 14 residues. Trimming pared 2 bases from V and 1 base from J, leaving 8 bases between. CDR3 amino acids: CASSLPGSQETQYF. In DNA, the CDR3 is TGTGCCAGCAGTTTACCCGGGAGCCAAGAGACCCAGTACTTC.

The chain recombines TRBV7-2 with TRBJ2-5; D perhaps matches TRBD1 (5 bases). The germline gives CDR1 SGHTA, CDR2 FQGNSA. The CDR3 sequence is 14 residues long. The germline V and J ends were trimmed by 6 bases and 1 base, with 12 bases remaining between them. CDR3 loop: CASRAYQGQETQYF. CDR3 coding DNA: TGTGCCAGCAGAGCTTACCAGGGCCAAGAGACCCAGTACTTC.

The J gene is TRBJ2-3, the V gene TRBV5-6; tentatively, D is TRBD2 (5 bases). The CDR3 is made up of 16 amino acids. V gave up 5 bases and J gave up 7 bases, with 23 bases separating them. Germline V gene lookup returns CDR1 SGHDT and CDR2 YYEEEE. As DNA, the CDR3 is TGTGCCAGCAGGCACGGTGCGACTCTAGCCGGGAATACGCAGTATTTT. Translating it yields CASRHGATLAGNTQYF. The full variable domain, in which reference TRBV5-6 and TRBJ2-3 provide the parts outside the CDR3, is DAGVTQSPTHLIKTRGQQVTLRCSPKSGHDTVSWYQQALGQGPQFIFQYYEEEERQRGNFPDRFSGHQFPNYSSELNVNALLLGDSALYLCASRHGATLAGNTQYFGPGTRLTVL.

For this clone: Other DNA sequences in this specimen translate into the identical CDR3. V usage is TRBV28 and J usage is TRBJ1-2; weak D call: TRBD1 (6 bases). The CDR3 is made up of 12 amino acids. Trimming cost V 4 bases and J 4 bases, with 7 bases left between them. The V gene's germline CDR1 is MDHEN and CDR2 SYDVKM. The CDR3 DNA reads as TGTGCCAGCAGTTCGACAGGCTATGGCTACACCTTC. Its translation: CASSSTGYGYTF.

The chain employs TRBV6-5 and TRBJ1-2; TRBD1 might be the D (5 bases). CDR1 is MNHEY, CDR2 SVGAGI, per germline. The CDR3 consists of 13 residues. Trimming stripped 5 bases from V and 5 bases from J, with 12 bases between. Here the CDR3 reads CASSPSRGYGYTF. In nucleotides, the CDR3 is TGTGCCAGCAGTCCAAGCCGGGGGTATGGCTACACCTTC.

The chain uses TRBV27 and TRBJ2-1; D is unclear. The CDR3 contains 12 residues. Germline values: CDR1 MNHEY, CDR2 SMNVEV (reference sequence). V dropped 4 bases and J dropped 7 bases, with 8 bases sitting between them. The CDR3 region has the DNA TGTGCCAGCAGTTCCACGGGTAATGAGCAGTTCTTC. Encoded protein: CASSSTGNEQFF.

The CDR3 DNA reads TGCGCCAGCAGCCAAGATATAACAGTTAATGAAAAACTGTTTTTT. Translation gives CASSQDITVNEKLFF. The J gene is TRBJ1-4, the V gene TRBV4-3; the D is unclear. Trimming removed 0 bases from V and 4 bases from J, with 9 bases in between. From germline, CDR1 is LGHNA and CDR2 YSLEER. This CDR3 contains 15 residues.

The rearrangement joins TRBV28 to TRBJ1-2, with 9 bases aligning to TRBD1. Germline V gene lookup returns CDR1 MDHEN and CDR2 SYDVKM. V dropped 5 bases and J dropped 4; count of bases not matched to a gene: 8. CDR3 length equals 15 residues. The CDR3 loop is CASSPLTGGTYGYTF. The CDR3 DNA follows: TGTGCCAGCAGTCCGCTGACAGGGGGGACCTATGGCTACACCTTC.

The rearrangement uses TRBV11-1 and TRBJ2-1; the match to TRBD2 covers 7 bases. CDR3 length: 16 residues. Germline V gene lookup returns CDR1 SGHAT and CDR2 FQDESV (reference sequence). V was pared by 4 bases and J by 3 bases, with 9 bases of the junction left unmatched. CDR3 region: CASSSISGDFYNEQFF. Written as DNA, the CDR3 is TGTGCCAGCAGCTCGATAAGCGGGGATTTCTACAATGAGCAGTTCTTC.

This CDR3 reads CASSLGFKGTSFDEQYF. Written as DNA, the CDR3 is TGTGCCAGCAGCTTAGGGTTTAAAGGGACTAGCTTCGACGAGCAGTACTTC. The chain links TRBV7-2 to TRBJ2-7, with 9 nucleotides matching TRBD2. V lost 1 base to trimming and J lost 5 bases; unmatched junction nucleotides: 12. Germline V gene lookup returns CDR1 SGHTA and CDR2 FQGNSA. The CDR3 consists of 17 residues.

V gene TRBV29-1 combines with J gene TRBJ2-2; D may be TRBD1 (5 bases). Germline V gene data show CDR1 as SQVTM and CDR2 as ANQGSEA. The CDR3 covers 13 residues. V lost 3 bases and J 8 bases, leaving 13 bases between the germline ends. The CDR3 DNA follows: TGCAGCGTTGACAGGGCCGGCACGGGGGAGCTGTTTTTT. It codes for CSVDRAGTGELFF.

This clone was counted a few times. J is TRBJ1-2 and V is TRBV4-3, with D possibly TRBD1 on 5 matching bases. V was cut by 3 bases and J by 4 bases, with 15 bases left in between. The CDR3 totals 15 residues. Per the germline V gene, CDR1 is LGHNA and CDR2 is YSLEER. Here the CDR3 reads CASSQRRDPAYGYTF. Written as DNA, the CDR3 is TGCGCCAGCAGCCAGAGGAGGGACCCCGCCTATGGCTACACCTTC.

This clone was counted a few times. This rearrangement joins TRBV29-1 to TRBJ2-3; D unresolved. Germline CDR1 is SQVTM and CDR2 is ANQGSEA. Deletions cut 3 bases from V and 11 bases from J, with 15 bases between. This CDR3 is built from 12 residues. In DNA, the CDR3 is TGCAGCGTTGAGCTTGGAGACCTAAGGCAGTATTTT. Translated: CSVELGDLRQYF.

The chain has TRBV7-9 and TRBJ2-7; the match to TRBD1 covers 8 bases. Germline V gene sequence: CDR1 SEHNR, CDR2 FQNEAQ (reference sequence). Germline trimming cut 5 bases from V and 0 bases from J; bases unmatched to any gene: 6. CDR3 length equals 15 residues. The CDR3 region has the DNA TGTGCCAGCAGCCAAAGGACAGGGCCCTCCTACGAGCAGTACTTC. This codes for CASSQRTGPSYEQYF.